This T cell receptor (beta chain) was recorded in a study of beta chain features in type 1 diabetes listed by TCRdb under 2018. With respect to the entire study: No differences in mean age, gender distribution, total cell number or subset yield were found between patients and healthy donors. A total of just under 110,000,000 sorted cells were examined across all samples, and RNA yield correlated strongly with the number of cells per subset. The study compared TCRB repertoires of sorted circulating CD4+ T cell subsets between recently diagnosed type 1 diabetes patients and matched healthy donors. Regulatory and stem cell-like memory subsets were isolated from only 8 patients and about 8 healthy donors, whereas naive and central memory subsets came from all 30 or so donors.

This clone was seen more than once but under ten times. Its antigen has not been determined. No base qualities exist here, and no much larger clone lies one base off it. Each donor gave one peripheral blood draw, averaging roughly 120 mL, which was collected into heparinised tubes. Naive, central memory, regulatory and stem cell-like memory CD4+ T cells were sorted on a BD FACSAria II using a panel including CD45RO, CCR7, CD25, CD127, CD95 and CD27. All sorted populations exceeded 98% purity. Right away, PBMCs were isolated by Lymphoprep density gradient centrifugation and were stained directly, with no culture step. Samples were stained and sorted in pairs, with one healthy donor and one patient per experiment, so that batch effects were minimized. Broader findings and caveats from the paper: A moderate but significant shortening of TCRB CDR3 length was observed in type 1 diabetes patients in all four CD4+ subsets. Because small numbers of individuals were included in the HLA sub-analyses, any influence of HLA type on TCRB rearrangement was left unresolved. Because cDNA was sequenced instead of genomic DNA, highly expressing activated cells could be over-represented, though the groups showed no difference in activation or CD3 levels. At VDJ recombination sites, type 1 diabetes patients had fewer insertions and more deleted nucleotides, which implies abnormalities in thymic rearrangement. Naive, central memory and regulatory TCRB repertoires appeared more similar among patients than among healthy donors. Shorter templates might be favored by PCR, yet because patient and control samples were amplified and corrected together, any such skew would affect both groups equally.

All of the isolated RNA was reverse transcribed with the High Capacity cDNA Reverse Transcription Kit, so expressed TCRB transcripts were sequenced. Deep immunoSEQ sequencing was performed on naive, central memory and regulatory T cell samples, with an average of around 3.4 million total reads per sample. Sorted cells were lysed in RLT buffer and RNA was extracted with DNase-treated RNeasy Micro or Mini kits, depending on cell number. To prevent cross-contamination, each cell subset was processed individually, whereas patient and healthy donor samples were processed jointly. Using the immunoSEQ multiplex PCR, TCRB sequences were amplified from cDNA into 87-bp fragments spanning the CDR3 region. The amplicons were sequenced using the Illumina HiSeq platform. The study's processing was this. Synthetic template baselines were used to correct PCR bias computationally, reads within Hamming distance 2 were collapsed together, and singletons that could not be merged were discarded. Reads were aligned against IMGT to assign V, D and J genes, CDR3 length and insertions or deletions at six rearrangement sites. Within each subset, clonotype counts were normalized to sorted cell number, after which true diversity and Gini coefficients were computed with the tcR R package. The overlap coefficient, calculated on TCRB nucleotide sequences, was used to quantify repertoire sharing. As a proxy for the pre-selection repertoire, out-of-frame TCRB sequences from naive cells were analyzed. TCRdb holds this immuneACCESS table with in-frame rearrangements only. Some clones are missing; in checked studies, unresolved V genes explain under half, and the rest has no known cause. V and J calls and clone size follow that table, whereas D and trimming were derived from the DNA. This sample holds fewer than 350,000 clones; about 18% were observed only once. The top ten constitute around 0.04% of the sample.

A distance of 13 bases separates the germline ends of V and J, which lose 5 bases and 5 bases respectively. Measured from the cysteine to the phenylalanine, the CDR3 is 14 residues long. The only DNA kept is the CDR3, 42 bases in frame from the first base. Taken from the germline V gene, the CDR1 and CDR2 loops are SGHTA and FQGNSA. Specimen: naive CD4+ T cells from blood. What this sample's cell subset or site label stands for: true naive CD4+ T cells. The V gene is TRBV7-2 and the J gene is TRBJ1-5; a weak D assignment points to TRBD1 (6 bases agree). The sequence was obtained from a young woman in good health. The encoded CDR3 is CASSIRDIYQPQHF. The nucleotide sequence reads as follows: TGTGCCAGCAGCATCCGGGACATCTATCAGCCCCAGCATTTT.